The source of this T cell receptor (beta chain) is a study of blood T cell repertoires in COVID-19. Study details: Both acute and convalescent COVID-19 samples were obtained from the United States, Italy and Spain.

This CDR3 has 14 amino acids. V was trimmed by 4 bases and J by 1 base, leaving 9 bases between them. Germline V gene sequence: CDR1 MGHDK, CDR2 SYGVNS. Assay used: immunoSEQ multiplex PCR; TCRdb lists only in-frame clones, some missing. This table has roughly 150,000 clones, approximately 92% appearing once. The rearrangement joins TRBV25-1 to TRBJ2-3; D is uncertain. The TCR sequence derives from a woman aged 35 to 49 with acute or convalescent COVID-19. The sequencing input was peripheral blood. This chain's CDR3 is CASSAFFGTDTQYF. The CDR3 region has the DNA TGTGCCAGCAGTGCCTTCTTTGGCACAGATACGCAGTATTTT. Full variable domain (rest looked up from reference TRBV25-1 and TRBJ2-3): EADIYQTPRYLVIGTGKKITLECSQTMGHDKMYWYQQDPGMELHLIHYSYGVNSTEKGDLSSESTVSRIRTEHFPLTLESARPSHTSQYLCASSAFFGTDTQYFGPGTRLTVL.